A selection of T cell receptor beta chains follows, all from one sample in a study of blood T cell repertoires in COVID-19. Produced via immunoSEQ multiplex PCR; TCRdb's table is partial and in-frame only. The data hold around 53,000 clones, with less than 85% observed a single time. The sample comprised peripheral blood. The receptors stem from a man between 65 and 85 years old with active COVID-19. Both conserved end residues are part of each CDR3. Only part of the rows carry a size: once, few, many, or a class if the clone is expanded.

clone_size: .; j_call: TRBJ2-2; v_call: TRBV7-9; cdr3_aa: CASSKLAGLLGTGELFF
clone_size: .; j_call: TRBJ2-1; v_call: TRBV25-1; cdr3_aa: CASSYRVDNEQFF
clone_size: .; j_call: TRBJ2-3; v_call: TRBV7-6; cdr3_aa: CASSSRLAGGRLTDTQYF
clone_size: .; j_call: TRBJ2-1; v_call: TRBV29-1; cdr3_aa: CSVYLLAGVYNEQFF
clone_size: .; j_call: TRBJ2-1; v_call: TRBV4-3; cdr3_aa: CASSRLAGNYNEQFF
clone_size: .; j_call: TRBJ2-2; v_call: TRBV9; cdr3_aa: CASSVGGSAGELFF
clone_size: .; j_call: TRBJ2-1; v_call: TRBV2; cdr3_aa: CASTRTSGKTNEQFF
clone_size: .; j_call: TRBJ1-5; v_call: TRBV3-1/TRBV3-2; cdr3_aa: CASSQEPGVQPQHF
clone_size: .; j_call: TRBJ1-4; v_call: TRBV4-2; cdr3_aa: CASNRAGREKLFF
clone_size: once; j_call: TRBJ2-1; v_call: TRBV27; cdr3_aa: CASSPGWNEQFF
clone_size: .; j_call: TRBJ1-2; v_call: TRBV5-1; cdr3_aa: CASSLGRGTGGLNYGYTF
clone_size: .; j_call: TRBJ1-2; v_call: TRBV5-6; cdr3_aa: CASSPRPPDTNYGYTF